Listed below are T cell receptor beta chains from one sample, sequenced in a study of identical twins. TCRdb analysed the 5' RACE reads with MiXCR anew, one entry per CDR3 protein. The data show about 280,000 distinct CDR3 sequences, under 9% seen once. This sample was also put to use in a study of yellow fever vaccine responses in identical twins.

Sequenced: memory (CD45RO+) T cells sorted from blood. Receptors were obtained from a woman under 30 in good health. Each CDR3 is given with its conserved first and last residue.

V	J	CDR3
TRBV10-1	TRBJ2-2	CASSGWDPGELFF
TRBV20-1	TRBJ2-2	CSANTGGGELFF
TRBV9	TRBJ2-2	CASSGILAFNTGELFF
TRBV20-1	TRBJ2-5	CSARDPQIYQETQYF
TRBV25-1	TRBJ2-5	CASSDTGAEETQYF
TRBV19	TRBJ2-7	CASGEVYEQYF
TRBV18	TRBJ1-2	CASSPSPTGGYTF
TRBV5-1	TRBJ1-2	CASSLGTDNYGYTF
TRBV2	TRBJ2-3	CASSDISGRAGAGTDTQYF
TRBV12-5	TRBJ1-2	CASAFDSEYGYTF
TRBV24-1	TRBJ2-1	CATSDLIGENRNEQFF
TRBV6-1	TRBJ2-6	CASSRASVPNSGANVLTF
TRBV6-1	TRBJ1-1	CATPGDGWNTEAFF
TRBV10-3	TRBJ2-5	CAISGTWSQETQYF
TRBV20-1	TRBJ2-1	CSARGTRGNEQFF
TRBV9	TRBJ2-5	CASSEGARQETQYF
TRBV12-3/TRBV12-4	TRBJ1-5	CASSFSLDQPQHF
TRBV3-1	TRBJ2-3	CASSQDAGGRDTQYF
TRBV24-1	TRBJ2-1	CATSEAGRGYNEQFF
TRBV5-1	TRBJ2-7	CASSLSGGPVEQYF
TRBV18	TRBJ2-5	CASSPKGETQYF
TRBV2	TRBJ1-1	CASRKLDATEAFF
TRBV3-1	TRBJ2-3	CASSQGTSGDPSTDTQYF
TRBV18	TRBJ2-7	CASSPRFDEQYF
TRBV28	TRBJ2-7	CASRRDGPYEQYF
TRBV5-6	TRBJ1-1	CASSLGSLNTEAFF
TRBV9	TRBJ1-1	CASSVSEAGGAEAFF
TRBV12-3/TRBV12-4	TRBJ1-5	CASRASTSNQPQHF
TRBV6-1	TRBJ2-1	CASRNTGPYNEQFF
TRBV20-1	TRBJ2-3	CSAENTDTQYF
TRBV18	TRBJ1-2	CASETGEDGYTF
TRBV5-6	TRBJ1-2	CASSLEGGIYGYTF
TRBV7-8	TRBJ2-6	CASSRQAVTPGANVLTF
TRBV15	TRBJ1-3	CATSRAGARAGYF
TRBV20-1	TRBJ2-5	CSARDGQGRETQYF
TRBV20-1	TRBJ2-7	CSALGRLSYEQYF
TRBV6-1	TRBJ1-1	CASSPPGGGWGAFF
TRBV6-1	TRBJ2-1	CASSPSGRANEQFF
TRBV6-2/TRBV6-3	TRBJ2-7	CASRPSPAEPTSYEQYF
TRBV24-1	TRBJ2-5	CATSDSGGVETQYF
TRBV2	TRBJ2-3	CASSEGGTSTDTQYF
TRBV27	TRBJ2-1	CASSLRGTSGSRYNEQFF
TRBV20-1	TRBJ2-7	CSARDRASTSPYEQYF
TRBV5-1	TRBJ1-1	CASSLAGGNTEAFF
TRBV9	TRBJ2-5	CASSVGTGGRNQETQYF
TRBV4-1	TRBJ2-5	CASSQGGTSGQETQYF
TRBV18	TRBJ2-7	CASSQNRGDRDEQYF